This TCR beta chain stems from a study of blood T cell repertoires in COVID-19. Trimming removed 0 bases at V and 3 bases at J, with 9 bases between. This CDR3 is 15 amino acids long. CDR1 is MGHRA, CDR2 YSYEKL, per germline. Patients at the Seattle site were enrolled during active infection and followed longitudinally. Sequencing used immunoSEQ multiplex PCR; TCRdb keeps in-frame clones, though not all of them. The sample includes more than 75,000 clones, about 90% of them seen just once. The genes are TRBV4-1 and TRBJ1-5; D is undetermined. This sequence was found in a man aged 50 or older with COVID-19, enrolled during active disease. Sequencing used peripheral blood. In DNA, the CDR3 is TGCGCCAGCAGCCAAGAATCAGGTCTCAATCAGCCCCAGCATTTT. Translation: CASSQESGLNQPQHF.